This T cell receptor beta chain was captured by sequencing in a study of blood T cell repertoires in COVID-19. Background on the study: Both acute and convalescent COVID-19 samples were obtained from the United States, Italy and Spain. In each case, the material was cDNA or gDNA derived from T cells, B-cell-depleted T cells, or PBMCs.

In the source study's methods: Researchers report that nucleated cell counts were estimated from reference gene primer amplification. Method: immunoSEQ multiplex PCR; TCRdb's copy keeps in-frame clones and lacks some. V and J calls plus clone size are reproduced from that table; the DNA served to infer D and trimming. This sample has tens of thousands of clones, with 75% to 90% found just once. The CDR3 contains 17 residues. Germline V gives CDR1 SGHVS, CDR2 FNYEAQ. The ends lost 5 bases at V and 2 bases at J; junction bases unmatched: 9. The chain carries TRBV7-6 and TRBJ2-5, with TRBD2 identical over 12 bases. Material for sequencing was peripheral blood. The TCR comes from a woman aged 55-69 years with active COVID-19. CDR3 loop: CASSLGALAGGQETQYF. As DNA, the CDR3 is TGTGCCAGCAGCCTGGGAGCACTAGCGGGGGGTCAAGAGACCCAGTACTTC.